The 12 T cell receptor beta chains in this list originate from one sample, sequenced in a study of blood T cell repertoires in COVID-19. TCRdb keeps only in-frame clones here, not all; method: immunoSEQ multiplex PCR. This table holds 450,000 or so clones, about 87% found once. Sequences were obtained from peripheral blood. The receptors come from a man aged 18 to 29 with COVID-19, enrolled during active disease.

The gene calls are TRBV27 and TRBJ1-2; the D gene is possibly TRBD1 (5 bases). V lost 1 base to trimming and J lost 5 bases, with 11 bases between them. Germline CDR1 is MNHEY and CDR2 is SMNVEV (reference sequence). This CDR3 is built from 14 residues. This CDR3 reads CASSLWQGSYGYTF. The CDR3 nucleotides read TGTGCCAGCAGTTTATGGCAGGGTTCTTATGGCTACACCTTC.

This chain connects TRBV7-9 to TRBJ2-7; 10 bases align to TRBD1. J lost 7 bases, V lost 2 bases, and 8 bases had no gene match. The CDR3 is 15 amino acids. Germline V gene lookup returns CDR1 SEHNR and CDR2 FQNEAQ (reference sequence). The CDR3 sequence is CASSLRGTGEEEQYF. DNA of the CDR3: TGTGCCAGCAGCTTAAGAGGGACAGGGGAGGAAGAGCAGTACTTC.

This rearrangement joins TRBV9 to TRBJ2-3; 11 bases line up with TRBD2. The CDR3 is made up of 15 amino acids. Germline V gene sequence: CDR1 SGDLS, CDR2 YYNGEE. V lost 3 bases, J lost 3 bases, and 3 bases stayed unmatched. The CDR3 coding sequence is TGTGCCAGCAGCGGCGGGACTAGCGGAACAGATACGCAGTATTTT. Translation gives CASSGGTSGTDTQYF. The complete variable domain, with remaining parts taken from reference TRBV9 and TRBJ2-3, reads DSGVTQTPKHLITATGQRVTLRCSPRSGDLSVYWYQQSLDQGLQFLIQYYNGEERAKGNILERFSAQQFPDLHSELNLSSLELGDSALYFCASSGGTSGTDTQYFGPGTRLTVL.

The gene calls are TRBV29-1 and TRBJ2-7; 8 bases line up with TRBD1. The CDR3 spans 14 residues. V gave up 5 bases and J gave up 3 bases; unmatched junction bases: 9. The germline V gene encodes CDR1 SQVTM and CDR2 ANQGSEA. The CDR3 bases are TGCAGCGTTATAAGACAGGGGAGGTACTACGAGCAGTACTTC. This codes for CSVIRQGRYYEQYF.

This rearrangement joins TRBV5-1 to TRBJ2-2, with 8 bases that match TRBD1. J lost 0 bases, V lost 2 bases, and 3 bases had no gene match. Germline V gene sequence: CDR1 SGHRS, CDR2 YFSETQ. The CDR3 is 16 amino acids. CDR3 in amino acids: CASSFRGLTNTGELFF. The CDR3 DNA follows: TGCGCCAGCAGCTTCAGGGGGCTTACGAACACCGGGGAGCTGTTTTTT. Supplemented by reference TRBV5-1 and TRBJ2-2, the full variable domain reads KAGVTQTPRYLIKTRGQQVTLSCSPISGHRSVSWYQQTPGQGLQFLFEYFSETQRNKGNFPGRFSGRQFSNSRSEMNVSTLELGDSALYLCASSFRGLTNTGELFFGEGSRLTVL.

The chain recombines TRBV24-1 with TRBJ2-1; 7 bases map to TRBD2. CDR1 is KGHDR and CDR2 is SFDVKD in the germline V gene. The length of the CDR3 is 16 residues. V was pared by 3 bases and J by 0 bases, with 4 bases of the junction left unmatched. In DNA form, the CDR3 reads TGTGCCACCAGTGATCATAGACTAGCCTCCTACAATGAGCAGTTCTTC. This encodes CATSDHRLASYNEQFF.

This rearrangement joins TRBV7-8 to TRBJ2-5, with 9 positions matching TRBD1. Losses at the gene ends were 5 bases for V and 5 bases for J; bases not matched to a gene: 15. The CDR3 contains 17 residues. Germline CDR1 and CDR2: SGHVS and FQNEAQ. As DNA, the CDR3 is TGTGCCAGCAGCCGAGCAGGACAGGGGAATTGGAAGGAGACCCAGTACTTC. Protein: CASSRAGQGNWKETQYF.

The genes are TRBV5-8 and TRBJ2-3; 10 nucleotides line up with TRBD2. V was pared by 1 base and J by 2 bases, with 10 bases of the junction left unmatched. This CDR3 contains 18 residues. Germline CDR1 and CDR2: SGHTS and YDEGEE. CDR3 coding DNA: TGTGCCAGCAGCTTGTATTGGGTTAGCGGGAGGACCACAGATACGCAGTATTTT. Its translation: CASSLYWVSGRTTDTQYF.

The rearrangement uses TRBV5-1 and TRBJ1-1; unclear D gene. The germline CDR1 and CDR2 sequences are SGHRS and YFSETQ. V was clipped by 0 bases and J by 4 bases, with 19 bases between them. The length of the CDR3 is 17 residues. The CDR3, as DNA: TGCGCCAGCAGCTTGGATCTTGGGGAGATCGAGAGCACTGAAGCTTTCTTT. This sequence encodes CASSLDLGEIESTEAFF.

The chain couples TRBV7-2 to TRBJ2-3; the D gene is possibly TRBD2 (5 bases). The CDR3 sequence is 16 residues long. Germline V lookup: CDR1 SGHTA, CDR2 FQGNSA. Trimming cost V 4 bases and J 0 bases, with 14 bases left between them. CDR3 nucleotide sequence: TGTGCCAGCAGCTACCGCCGGGGTAGAAGCACAGATACGCAGTATTTT. This sequence encodes CASSYRRGRSTDTQYF.

The chain uses TRBV2 and TRBJ1-2; 9 nucleotides match TRBD1. The length of the CDR3 is 13 residues. V shed 8 bases and J 9 bases; nucleotides not matched to a gene: 10. Germline V lookup: CDR1 SNHLY, CDR2 FYNNEI. The CDR3 bases are TGTGCCAGCTCCCGAACAGGGGGCCAGAGCTACACCTTC. This encodes CASSRTGGQSYTF.

The gene calls are TRBV29-1 and TRBJ1-1; no clear D. The CDR3 is 13 residues long. V lost 4 bases, J lost 1 base, and 10 bases lay in between. Germline values: CDR1 SQVTM, CDR2 ANQGSEA. The chain's CDR3 is CSVVARQNTEAFF. The CDR3 bases are TGCAGCGTTGTCGCCAGACAGAACACTGAAGCTTTCTTT.